This is a list of T cell receptor beta chains from one sample in a study of cytomegalovirus exposure and HLA in healthy donors. Clones were read by immunoSEQ multiplex PCR, and TCRdb kept only the in-frame ones, dropping some. Among 150,000 or so clones, 65% to 75% were seen once, and the ten largest hold about 2.7%. The sample was PBMCs. All receptors derive from a man aged 18 to 29 in good health and CMV-seronegative. The CDR3 runs from the conserved cysteine through the conserved F or W. The D gene is left open where the match is weak. Rows give clone size only sometimes, using once, few, many, or a class for an expanded clone.

V gene: TRBV2
D gene: TRBD1
clone size: .
J gene: TRBJ2-2
CDR3 DNA: TGTGCCAGCACCGGGACAGGGGTAGCCGGGGAGCTGTTTTTT
CDR3 protein: CASTGTGVAGELFF

V gene: TRBV6-5
D gene: TRBD1
clone size: .
J gene: TRBJ1-5
CDR3 DNA: TGTGCCAGCAGTTACCATGGGACAGGCAATCAGCCCCAGCATTTT
CDR3 protein: CASSYHGTGNQPQHF

V gene: TRBV5-1
D gene: .
clone size: .
J gene: TRBJ2-7
CDR3 DNA: TGCGCCAGCAGCTTGGGAGAGGGGGATACGTCCTACGAGCAGTACTTC
CDR3 protein: CASSLGEGDTSYEQYF

V gene: TRBV2
D gene: .
clone size: .
J gene: TRBJ1-5
CDR3 DNA: TGTGCCAGCAGTCGCAGCCGGGTTAGCAATCAGCCCCAGCATTTT
CDR3 protein: CASSRSRVSNQPQHF

V gene: TRBV11-3
D gene: TRBD1
clone size: .
J gene: TRBJ1-1
CDR3 DNA: TGTGCCAGCAGCTTCAGGGGGCCATTGTTAACAGACACTGAAGCTTTCTTT
CDR3 protein: CASSFRGPLLTDTEAFF

V gene: TRBV19
D gene: .
clone size: .
J gene: TRBJ1-6
CDR3 DNA: TGTGCCAGTAAAGGTTTGATCAGGGTTAAGAATTCACCCCTCCACTTT
CDR3 protein: CASKGLIRVKNSPLHF

V gene: TRBV28
D gene: .
clone size: few
J gene: TRBJ1-1
CDR3 DNA: TGTGCCAGCAGTTTGGGCCGTTTAACAGACGCTGAAGCTTTCTTT
CDR3 protein: CASSLGRLTDAEAFF

V gene: TRBV29-1
D gene: TRBD2
clone size: .
J gene: TRBJ2-1
CDR3 DNA: TGCAGCGTAGATAGCGGGGGGTTTGATGAGCAGTTCTTC
CDR3 protein: CSVDSGGFDEQFF

V gene: TRBV5-1
D gene: .
clone size: .
J gene: TRBJ2-2
CDR3 DNA: TGCGCCAGCAGCTTGTTTAGTCACACCGGGGAGCTGTTTTTT
CDR3 protein: CASSLFSHTGELFF

V gene: TRBV11-2
D gene: .
clone size: .
J gene: TRBJ2-7
CDR3 DNA: TGTGCCAGCAGCTTTTCCCCCACCGGGATGGACTACGAGCAGTACTTC
CDR3 protein: CASSFSPTGMDYEQYF

V gene: TRBV7-2
D gene: .
clone size: once
J gene: TRBJ2-7
CDR3 DNA: TGTGCCAGCAGCCCACAGGGTCCCGACTACGAGCAGTACTTC
CDR3 protein: CASSPQGPDYEQYF

V gene: TRBV6-1
D gene: TRBD1
clone size: medium-sized
J gene: TRBJ1-5
CDR3 DNA: TGTGCCAGCAGTGAAGAGGCAGGGGGAGGAAATCAGCCCCAGCATTTT
CDR3 protein: CASSEEAGGGNQPQHF

V gene: TRBV27
D gene: .
clone size: .
J gene: TRBJ1-2
CDR3 DNA: TGTGCCAGCAGTTTATCCCTCCTAGGCGGGGACGACTATGGCTACACCTTC
CDR3 protein: CASSLSLLGGDDYGYTF

V gene: TRBV18
D gene: TRBD1
clone size: .
J gene: TRBJ1-6
CDR3 DNA: TGTGCCAGCTCATCAGCAACAGGGGCCATTAATTCACCCCTCCACTTT
CDR3 protein: CASSSATGAINSPLHF

V gene: TRBV7-9
D gene: .
clone size: .
J gene: TRBJ1-4
CDR3 DNA: TGTGCCAGCAGTAAATCGGAATTAAGCGGTGAAAAACTGTTTTTT
CDR3 protein: CASSKSELSGEKLFF

V gene: TRBV19
D gene: .
clone size: .
J gene: TRBJ1-6
CDR3 DNA: TGTGCCAGTAGGAGCGATTCACCCCTCCACTTT
CDR3 protein: CASRSDSPLHF

V gene: TRBV27
D gene: TRBD2
clone size: .
J gene: TRBJ2-3
CDR3 DNA: TGTGCCAGCAGCACTAGCGGACCTGCGGATACGCAGTATTTT
CDR3 protein: CASSTSGPADTQYF

V gene: TRBV6-5
D gene: TRBD2
clone size: .
J gene: TRBJ2-1
CDR3 DNA: TGTGCCAGCAGTTACTCGCTTAGCGGGGGTTTTGAGCAGTTCTTC
CDR3 protein: CASSYSLSGGFEQFF

V gene: TRBV19
D gene: .
clone size: .
J gene: TRBJ1-1
CDR3 DNA: TGTGCCAGTAGTATTCAGAACACTGAAGCTTTCTTT
CDR3 protein: CASSIQNTEAFF

V gene: TRBV6-6
D gene: .
clone size: .
J gene: TRBJ2-3
CDR3 DNA: TGTGCCAGCAGTTTAGGACTTCGCACAGATACGCAGTATTTT
CDR3 protein: CASSLGLRTDTQYF

V gene: TRBV6-5
D gene: TRBD1
clone size: .
J gene: TRBJ1-1
CDR3 DNA: TGTGCCAGCACCAAACAGGGGCACACTGAAGCTTTCTTT
CDR3 protein: CASTKQGHTEAFF

V gene: TRBV11-3
D gene: TRBD2
clone size: .
J gene: TRBJ2-3
CDR3 DNA: TGTGCCAGCAGCCGTGGACTAGTCTCCCCAGATACGCAGTATTTT
CDR3 protein: CASSRGLVSPDTQYF

V gene: TRBV9
D gene: TRBD2
clone size: .
J gene: TRBJ2-7
CDR3 DNA: TGTGCCAGCAGCGTAGGGGGCGGGGGGGTCTACGAGCAGTACTTC
CDR3 protein: CASSVGGGGVYEQYF

V gene: TRBV2
D gene: .
clone size: .
J gene: TRBJ1-5
CDR3 DNA: TGTGCCAGCAGTTCGGGACTGATTAGCAATCAGCCCCAGCATTTT
CDR3 protein: CASSSGLISNQPQHF